The rows below give T cell receptor beta chains drawn from one sample of a study of lymphopenia after photon versus proton radiotherapy. Assay: immunoSEQ multiplex PCR; the TCRdb copy retains only in-frame clones and omits some. The top ten hold 2.2% of the sample, which has about 70,000 clones, 85% to 95% seen once. The source was peripheral blood, collected from a patient treated with photon-based radiotherapy. Receptor source: a woman aged 40 to 50 with cholangiocarcinoma. CDR3s include the opening cysteine and the closing phenylalanine or tryptophan.

TRBJ1-2,TRBV4-2,CASSQEGTGGGYTF
TRBJ1-1,TRBV15,CATSRGRGLDTEAFF
TRBJ2-1,TRBV15,CATSRERSYSYNEQFF
TRBJ1-1,TRBV19,CASTPGMMNTEAFF
TRBJ2-5,TRBV5-8,CASSLYRGHQETQYF
TRBJ1-4,TRBV9,CASSLQSGTGAKFF
TRBJ1-2,TRBV28,CASSLGRAYGYTF
TRBJ2-1,TRBV4-1,CASSQEETSGRASYNEQFF
TRBJ2-1,TRBV7-9,CASSFSYDNEQFF
TRBJ1-5,TRBV19,CASSIDRAGLSQPQHF
TRBJ1-4,TRBV18,CASSPLDRGDPNEKLFF
TRBJ2-3,TRBV28,CANQRASETGHSTDTQYF
TRBJ2-4,TRBV7-9,CAVNLAKNIQYF
TRBJ1-1,TRBV5-1,CASSQTMNTEAFF
TRBJ1-5,TRBV5-6,CASSAQGISNQPQHF
TRBJ1-1,TRBV18,CASSPRQGLYDTEAFF
TRBJ2-3,TRBV18,CASSPGQGIADTQYF
TRBJ1-5,TRBV30,CAWSVQIGGQPQHF
TRBJ2-2,TRBV10-3,CAISESLGLASGELFF
TRBJ1-2,TRBV27,CASSRSQGDYTF
TRBJ2-7,TRBV11-2,CASSLRQALNYEQYF
TRBJ1-2,TRBV10-3,CAIKGVRAENYGYTF
TRBJ2-2,TRBV9,CASSVTGQGVDTGELFF
TRBJ2-6,TRBV27,CASSLSKPQGLSGANVLTF
TRBJ2-7,TRBV25-1,CASSESGGVHEQYF
TRBJ1-1,TRBV28,CASSLMGLLRGRPVRAEAFF
TRBJ1-1,TRBV12-5,CASGSPGPGTEAFF
TRBJ1-1,TRBV14,CASSQVGFGVKAFF